The entry that follows covers one T cell receptor (beta chain) sequence. Sequencing was performed with immunoSEQ multiplex PCR; in TCRdb, only in-frame clones are kept and a portion is missing. In the table there are a few hundred thousand clones, less than 85% of which are singletons. Self-reported history from a screening survey and questionnaire set each donor's cohort. Each recovered donor of Cohort 3 presented with two negative PCRs, clearance, or symptom resolution. CDR3 length equals 15 residues. The germline gives CDR1 SGHTA, CDR2 FQGTGA. V lost 2 bases and J lost 2, with 11 bases in between. This entry is derived from a study of blood T cell repertoires in COVID-19.

J is TRBJ2-3 and V is TRBV7-3; weak D call: TRBD2 (6 bases). Material: PBMCs or T cells enriched from blood (not recorded which). The sequence was collected from a man aged 35-49 years who had recovered from COVID-19. In nucleotides, the CDR3 is TGTGCCAGCAGCTTAGGGGGGACGACCACAGATACGCAGTATTTT. This gives the protein CASSLGGTTTDTQYF.